Listed below are T cell receptor beta chains from one sample, sequenced in a study of T-cell memory formation after mild COVID-19. A single record per CDR3 protein comes from TCRdb applying MiXCR to the 5' RACE reads. Counted here are roughly 480,000 distinct CDR3 sequences, roughly 25% occurring once; the ten biggest clones make up about 12%. Sequencing was carried out using PBMCs or a T cell subset sorted from them (not recorded which). These receptors were obtained from an adult woman who had mild COVID-19 (a few samples of this study predate the infection). Cell type and time point are not known. CDR3s include the opening cysteine and the closing phenylalanine or tryptophan. D genes are given only for firm matches. Part of the rows lack a size; the others show once, few, many or a class for expanded clones.

J gene	D gene	V gene	clone size	CDR3 DNA	CDR3 protein
TRBJ2-2	TRBD1	TRBV27	NA	TGTGCCAGTCGCCCGCGGCAGGGGGTGAGCGGGGAGCTGTTTTTT	CASRPRQGVSGELFF
TRBJ2-5	NA	TRBV7-2	few	TGTGCCAGCAGCTTGCCAGAGACCCAGTACTTC	CASSLPETQYF
TRBJ2-1	TRBD2	TRBV7-7	NA	TGTGCTAGCAGCCCCCGACTAGCCAGCGGCGCCAATGAGCAGTTCTTC	CASSPRLASGANEQFF
TRBJ1-6	NA	TRBV5-1	NA	TGCGCCAGCCGGATAACCGGGACCCCGAATTCACCCCTCCACTTT	CASRITGTPNSPLHF
TRBJ1-1	NA	TRBV7-9	NA	TGTGCCAGCAGCGGGGGGACGGTGAACACTGAAGCTTTCTTT	CASSGGTVNTEAFF
TRBJ2-1	NA	TRBV7-9	few	TGTGCCAGCAGCTTAGAGTTCCACAATGAGCAGTTCTTC	CASSLEFHNEQFF
TRBJ2-7	NA	TRBV7-3	few	TGTGCCAGCAGCTTAGGGGCAGCTCCCACCTACGAGCAGTACTTC	CASSLGAAPTYEQYF
TRBJ2-6	NA	TRBV7-9	NA	TGTGCCAGCGGTACAGGGTCTGGGGCCAACGTCCTGACTTTC	CASGTGSGANVLTF
TRBJ2-7	NA	TRBV18	NA	TGTGCCAGCTCACCCCTCGGAACCCAGCTGGGGGAGCAGTACTTC	CASSPLGTQLGEQYF
TRBJ1-4	NA	TRBV12-3/TRBV12-4	NA	TGTGCCAGCAGCCCCCCGACGGAATATGAAAAACTGTTTTTT	CASSPPTEYEKLFF
TRBJ2-2	NA	TRBV27	few	TGTGCCAGCAGTACCACCGGGGAGCTGTTTTTT	CASSTTGELFF
TRBJ2-1	NA	TRBV12-3/TRBV12-4	few	TGTGCCAGCAGTCCCCAGGTTGGCTCCTACAATGAGCAGTTCTTC	CASSPQVGSYNEQFF
TRBJ2-1	NA	TRBV7-3	NA	TGTGCCAGCAGCCGAGGAGGGCAGGCCTACAATGAGCAGTTCTTC	CASSRGGQAYNEQFF
TRBJ2-7	TRBD1	TRBV3-1	NA	TGTGCCAGCAGCCAAGTCCTGACAGGGGGCTCCTACGAGCAGTACTTC	CASSQVLTGGSYEQYF
TRBJ2-7	NA	TRBV29-1	NA	TGCAGCGTTGAGGGCGGAGGACGGGCCTACGAGCAGTACTTC	CSVEGGGRAYEQYF
TRBJ2-7	NA	TRBV6-5	NA	TGTGCCAGCCTAGCCAAAGGGACACTCAGCTCCTACGAGCAGTACTTC	CASLAKGTLSSYEQYF
TRBJ1-3	NA	TRBV30	NA	TGTGCCTGGAGACCGCAGGGTCACACCATATATTTT	CAWRPQGHTIYF
TRBJ2-7	NA	TRBV29-1	NA	TGCAGCGTTGCGGCGGGGAAAGACTACGAGCAGTACTTC	CSVAAGKDYEQYF
TRBJ2-1	TRBD2	TRBV12-3/TRBV12-4	NA	TGTGCCAGCAGTTTCATCCTCCTACGGGGGGGTTACAATGAGCAGTTCTTC	CASSFILLRGGYNEQFF
TRBJ2-7	NA	TRBV5-1	few	TGCGCCAGCAGCTTATCGCGGGATGCCTACGAGCAGTACTTC	CASSLSRDAYEQYF
TRBJ2-6	NA	TRBV2	NA	TGTGCCAGCAGTGGCCCGGCCTCTGGGGCCAACGTCCTGACTTTC	CASSGPASGANVLTF
TRBJ1-2	TRBD1	TRBV27	NA	TGTGCCAGCAGTATATCAGGGGGCTTCAACTATGGCTACACCTTC	CASSISGGFNYGYTF
TRBJ2-7	TRBD2	TRBV4-2	NA	TGTGCCAGCAGCCAAGATGGCCCGGCTAGCGGGGGGAACGAGCAGTACTTC	CASSQDGPASGGNEQYF
TRBJ2-5	TRBD2	TRBV27	NA	TGTGCCAGCAGTTTATGGCCGGGACTACAAGAGACCCAGTACTTC	CASSLWPGLQETQYF
TRBJ2-2	TRBD1	TRBV2	NA	TGTGCCAGCAGTGGAAGTCGACAGGGGAGCGGGGAGCTGTTTTTT	CASSGSRQGSGELFF
TRBJ2-5	NA	TRBV29-1	NA	TGCAGCGTTGAAGGAGGGACTTTCCAAGAGACCCAGTACTTC	CSVEGGTFQETQYF
TRBJ2-5	TRBD2	TRBV11-2	NA	TGTGCCACCTCTCGCGGGGGGGCGGAAGAGACCCAGTACTTC	CATSRGGAEETQYF
TRBJ1-1	NA	TRBV3-1	NA	TGTGCCAGCAGCCAAGAAGGCCAGTTGGTCAACACTGAAGCTTTCTTT	CASSQEGQLVNTEAFF
TRBJ2-1	NA	TRBV12-3/TRBV12-4	NA	TGTGCCAGCAGACGACAGCACCACAATGAGCAGTTCTTC	CASRRQHHNEQFF